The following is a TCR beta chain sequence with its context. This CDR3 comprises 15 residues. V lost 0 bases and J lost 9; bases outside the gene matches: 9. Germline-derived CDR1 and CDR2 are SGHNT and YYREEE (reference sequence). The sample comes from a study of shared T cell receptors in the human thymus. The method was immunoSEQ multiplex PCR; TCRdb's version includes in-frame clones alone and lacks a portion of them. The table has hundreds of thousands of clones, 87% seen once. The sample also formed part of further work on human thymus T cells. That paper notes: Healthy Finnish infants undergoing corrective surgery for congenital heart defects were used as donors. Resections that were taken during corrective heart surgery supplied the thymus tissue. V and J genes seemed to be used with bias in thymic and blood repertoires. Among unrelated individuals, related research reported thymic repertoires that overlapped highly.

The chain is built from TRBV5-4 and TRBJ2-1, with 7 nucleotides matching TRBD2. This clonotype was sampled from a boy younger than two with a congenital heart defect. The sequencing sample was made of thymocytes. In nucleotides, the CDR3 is TGTGCCAGCAGCTTGGCAGCGGGGAGTTCGGGTGAGCAGTTCTTC. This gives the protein CASSLAAGSSGEQFF. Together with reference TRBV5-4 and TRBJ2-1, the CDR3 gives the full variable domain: ETGVTQSPTHLIKTRGQQVTLRCSSQSGHNTVSWYQQALGQGPQFIFQYYREEENGRGNFPPRFSGLQFPNYSSELNVNALELDDSALYLCASSLAAGSSGEQFFGPGTRLTVL.